This TCR beta chain was sequenced for a study of blood T cells in healthy people across ages. About this clonotype itself: Its antigen is undetermined. This may be a read error: a much more frequent sequence differs by one nucleotide.

Study observations and caveats: Calculation of diversity from one million T cells yielded estimates considered to be underestimates.

A second about 7 to 11 cycle PCR used barcoded and J-beta primers. TCRdb reprocessed the 5' RACE reads via MiXCR and lists one record per CDR3 protein. The sample includes fewer than 2,000,000 distinct CDR3 sequences, around 40% seen only once; the top ten take 23%. This CDR3 contains 12 residues. The V gene end was trimmed by 3 bases and the J gene end by 10 bases; junction bases not matched to a gene: 6. Germline V lookup: CDR1 SQVTM, CDR2 ANQGSEA. This TCR derives from a human donor in good health. The chain links TRBV29-1 to TRBJ2-1; 7 bases line up with TRBD1. What was sequenced was blood. The CDR3 here is CSVETDRDEQFF. In DNA, the CDR3 is TGCAGCGTTGAGACCGACAGGGACGAGCAGTTCTTC.